Included here is one T cell receptor (beta chain) sequence, with context. Its antigen remains unidentified. This CDR3 comprises 18 residues. Per the germline V gene, CDR1 is GTSNPN and CDR2 is SVGIG (reference sequence). The V end was cut by 3 bases, the J end by 5 bases, with 23 bases between. This record comes from a study of cytomegalovirus exposure and HLA in healthy donors. The overall study: HLA-typed donors were the source of about 90 million unique TCRs held in an early data release. Study observations and caveats: An analysis that was carried out later associated 15,000 to 20,000 TCR beta sequences with HLA alleles at 0.05 false discovery rate.

PCR employed 60 Vbeta and 13 Jbeta primers. TCRdb's copy holds only in-frame clones and misses some; the assay was immunoSEQ multiplex PCR. The sample table sets out 150,000 or so clones. The study sampled nominally healthy donors, though unrecorded immune exposures were likely. This clonotype was obtained from a woman aged 50 to 60 in good health and CMV-seronegative. The sequenced sample consisted of PBMCs. This chain uses TRBV30 with TRBJ2-6; possibly TRBD2 for D (5 bases). The CDR3 is CAWSPDLARFSRANVLTF. Written as DNA, the CDR3 is TGTGCCTGGAGCCCGGACTTGGCCCGGTTTTCTCGGGCCAACGTCCTGACTTTC.